This TCR beta chain was profiled in a study of shared clonotypes between healthy human individuals. The wider study: A couple of women and three men aged 18 to 49 made up the donors.

Overall study findings and caveats: Generally, naive subsets (rather than memory subsets) showed larger estimated richness. What rarefaction showed was incomplete sorted-subset sequencing despite large depth.

This clone was counted a few times. Its antigen remains unidentified. Some clones are missing from TCRdb's copy, which holds only in-frame ones; the method was immunoSEQ multiplex PCR. This table has approximately 320,000 clones, 80% to 90% appearing once. Trimming at V came to 6 bases and at J to 7 bases, leaving 8 bases not matched to a gene. Germline values: CDR1 MDHEN, CDR2 SYDVKM. The CDR3 extends over 14 amino acids. This receptor was identified in a man aged 18 to 35 in good health. Sequenced sample: memory CD8+ T cells sorted from blood. The subset: CD45RO+ cells pooled with CCR7-negative TemRA cells. The J gene is TRBJ1-4, the V gene TRBV28, with 7 nucleotides matching TRBD1. The CDR3 is CASSPEGTVEKLFF. For the CDR3, the DNA is TGTGCCAGCAGCCCTGAGGGGACAGTTGAAAAACTGTTTTTT.